This passage covers 8 T cell receptor beta chains from one sample sequenced in a study of T cell responses to AZD1222 COVID-19 vaccine. Libraries were prepared by immunoSEQ multiplex PCR; TCRdb keeps only in-frame clonotypes and omits some of them. The data contain more than 95,000 clones, roughly 91% of them singletons. This sample comprised peripheral blood, obtained on day 0 of AZD1222 vaccination. The source of these receptors is an adult in good health.

V usage is TRBV7-2 and J usage is TRBJ1-3, with D possibly being TRBD1 (6 bases). Germline lookup yields CDR1 SGHTA and CDR2 FQGNSA. There are 16 residues in the CDR3. V lost 1 base, J lost 3 bases, and 13 bases lay in between. For the CDR3, the DNA is TGTGCCAGCAGCTTAGAGAGGACAGCATTTGGAAACACCATATATTTT. It is translated as CASSLERTAFGNTIYF.

The chain carries TRBV6-1 and TRBJ2-7, with D uncertain. The CDR3 is 15 residues long. Germline loops: CDR1 MNHNS, CDR2 SASEGT. The V end was cut by 0 bases, the J end by 9 bases, with 18 bases between. The CDR3 spells CASSEARPTLRGQYF. Here the CDR3 DNA reads TGTGCCAGCAGTGAAGCCCGGCCCACACTACGAGGGCAGTACTTC.

The chain recombines TRBV5-8 with TRBJ1-5; D gene unclear. CDR1 and CDR2 (germline): SGHTS, YDEGEE. Trimming left V 2 bases short and J 0 bases short, with 9 bases between. This CDR3 has 15 residues. CDR3 bases: TGTGCCAGCAGCTTCCTCCTAGGTAGCAATCAGCCCCAGCATTTT. Protein: CASSFLLGSNQPQHF.

The chain links TRBV29-1 to TRBJ1-3, with 8 bases identical to TRBD1. The trim removed 5 bases at V and 3 bases at J, leaving 3 bases unmatched. Germline-derived CDR1 and CDR2 are SQVTM and ANQGSEA. This CDR3 is 13 amino acids long. DNA of the CDR3: TGCAGCGTTCGGACAGGGAGTGGAAACACCATATATTTT. This encodes CSVRTGSGNTIYF.

The V and J genes are TRBV18 and TRBJ2-3; D is perhaps TRBD1 (6 bases). This CDR3 has 15 amino acids. Between the trimmed V and J ends, which lost 1 base and 0 bases, there was a span of 8 bases. Germline V gene sequence: CDR1 KGHSH, CDR2 LQKENI. The CDR3 bases are TGTGCCAGCTCACCACGACAGGTTAGCACAGATACGCAGTATTTT. It translates to CASSPRQVSTDTQYF.

This chain joins TRBV10-2 and TRBJ2-2; D not resolved. Germline V gene lookup returns CDR1 WSHSY and CDR2 SAAADI. Trimming took off 5 bases at V and 1 base at J, with 8 bases between the two ends. This CDR3 is built from 14 residues. CDR3 residues: CASSLTGNTGELFF. As DNA, the CDR3 is TGCGCCAGCAGTTTGACGGGGAACACCGGGGAGCTGTTTTTT.

The chain links TRBV19 to TRBJ2-3; 9 bases are shared with TRBD2. The V segment lost 8 bases and the J segment 0 bases; nucleotides outside the gene matches: 15. This CDR3 has 18 residues. In germline, CDR1 is LNHDA, CDR2 SQIVND (reference sequence). DNA for the CDR3: TGTGCCAGTGCCCCTCGCGGGGGGGGGAAAGGTAGCACAGATACGCAGTATTTT. The encoded protein is CASAPRGGGKGSTDTQYF.

V gene TRBV28 combines with J gene TRBJ1-6; TRBD1 matches 9 bases. V shed 6 bases and J 10 bases; nucleotides not matched to a gene: 4. This CDR3 contains 13 residues. Germline V gives CDR1 MDHEN, CDR2 SYDVKM. CDR3 region: CASRRTGDSPLHF. CDR3 DNA: TGTGCCAGCAGGAGGACAGGGGACTCACCCCTCCACTTT.